The 9 T cell receptor beta chains below come from one sample, sequenced in a study of T cells in Graves' hyperthyroidism and ophthalmopathy. From RNA transcripts, TCR beta CDR3 regions were amplified. The TCR CDR3 first-round RT-PCR relied on the HTBI primer set. TCRdb reanalysed the multiplex PCR reads using MiXCR and keeps one entry per CDR3 protein. The table shows some 340,000 distinct CDR3 sequences, with around 13% occurring only once. Specimen: blood. All receptors come from a woman aged 35 to 49 with Graves' ophthalmopathy.

This clonotype was seen many times. This chain links TRBV20-1 with TRBJ2-7; D perhaps matches TRBD1 (5 bases). Per the germline V gene, CDR1 is DFQATT and CDR2 is SNEGSKA (reference sequence). The CDR3 contains 13 residues. Trimming pared 0 bases from V and 3 bases from J, leaving 9 bases between. The CDR3 coding sequence is TGCAGTGCTAGAGATATGGGGCGCTACGAGCAGTACTTC. Residues: CSARDMGRYEQYF.

The rearrangement uses TRBV19 and TRBJ2-1; D uncertain. The CDR3 length is 14 residues. Germline-derived CDR1 and CDR2 are LNHDA and SQIVND (reference sequence). V gave up 3 bases and J gave up 6 bases, with 12 bases separating them. CDR3 loop: CASSILEGPNEQFF. CDR3 nucleotides: TGTGCCAGTAGTATTTTAGAAGGGCCCAATGAGCAGTTCTTC.

This clonotype was detected only a few times. An end of the junction differs from the germline gene, which may be a read error. J is TRBJ1-2 and V is TRBV6-1, with a weak D call TRBD1 (6 bases). The CDR3 is 15 amino acids. Germline V gene sequence: CDR1 MNHNS, CDR2 SASEGT. The CDR3 loop reads CAGSPETGRVGGYTF. The CDR3 nucleotides are TGTGCCGGCAGCCCCGAGACAGGAAGGGTAGGAGGCTACACCTTC.

Ten or more counts support this clonotype. The chain employs TRBV7-9 and TRBJ1-1; D gene uncertain. CDR1 and CDR2 (germline): SEHNR, FQNEAQ (reference sequence). Trimming left V 2 bases short and J 6 bases short, with 4 bases between. The CDR3 is 11 residues long. The DNA for the CDR3 is TGTGCCAGCAGCTTAATCCCTGAAGCTTTCTTT. The encoded protein is CASSLIPEAFF.

CDR3 in amino acids: CASSKGQGFTGELFF. Written as DNA, the CDR3 is TGCGCCAGCAGCAAGGGACAGGGTTTCACCGGGGAGCTGTTTTTT. V is TRBV5-1 and J is TRBJ2-2; TRBD1 matches 9 bases. V trimming: 4 bases; J trimming: 4 bases; junction bases outside the gene matches: 5. The CDR3 covers 15 residues. Germline loops: CDR1 SGHRS, CDR2 YFSETQ. Based on the CDR3 plus reference TRBV5-1 and TRBJ2-2, the full variable domain is KAGVTQTPRYLIKTRGQQVTLSCSPISGHRSVSWYQQTPGQGLQFLFEYFSETQRNKGNFPGRFSGRQFSNSRSEMNVSTLELGDSALYLCASSKGQGFTGELFFGEGSRLTVL.

The CDR3 sequence: CASMLYGPNEKYF. The CDR3 DNA follows: TGTGCCAGCATGCTCTATGGACCGAATGAGAAGTATTTT. The rearrangement uses TRBV12-3 or TRBV12-4 and TRBJ2-3; D is unresolved. The V end was cut by 7 bases, the J end by 13 bases, with 21 bases between. The length of the CDR3 is 13 residues.

This clonotype was counted at least ten times. The chain combines TRBV2 with TRBJ2-7; the D gene is possibly TRBD2 (6 bases). The V gene's germline CDR1 is SNHLY and CDR2 FYNNEI. CDR3 length: 12 residues. Trimming removed 11 bases at V and 6 bases at J, with 17 bases between. CDR3 sequence (DNA): TGTGCCGGCTCTTTCGGGGGTTTCGAGCAGTACTTC. It yields the protein CAGSFGGFEQYF. The variable domain in full, completed from reference TRBV2 and TRBJ2-7, reads EPEVTQTPSHQVTQMGQEVILRCVPISNHLYFYWYRQILGQKVEFLVSFYNNEISEKSEIFDDQFSVERPDGSNFTLKIRSTKLEDSAMYFCAGSFGGFEQYFGPGTRLTVT.

In its sample, this clonotype was seen many times. The J gene is TRBJ2-3, the V gene TRBV12-3 or TRBV12-4; D not resolved. The CDR3 runs to 13 residues. V was cut by 8 bases and J by 2 bases, with 11 bases left in between. CDR3 bases: TGTGCCAGCCGCGTCCACGCCACAGATACGCAGTATTTT. This encodes CASRVHATDTQYF.

The chain recombines TRBV6-5 with TRBJ1-4; weak D call: TRBD1 (6 bases). CDR1 MNHEY and CDR2 SVGAGI come from the germline V gene. This CDR3 contains 14 residues. The ends were cut back, 2 bases at V and 8 bases at J, with 12 bases in the middle. The chain's CDR3 is CASSYRGLEEKLFF. The CDR3 DNA reads TGTGCCAGCAGTTACCGGGGGCTCGAGGAAAAACTGTTTTTT.